The 27 T cell receptor beta chains reported below all come from one sample, sequenced in a study of blood T cell repertoires in COVID-19. Using immunoSEQ multiplex PCR, the repertoire was profiled, and TCRdb retains in-frame clones only, with some absent. The sample has nearly 80,000 clones, around 80% seen once. Sample: peripheral blood. The receptors were gathered from a man between 60 and 75 years old with active or convalescent COVID-19.

The J gene is TRBJ2-5, the V gene TRBV10-3, with D tentatively TRBD1 (6 bases). CDR3 size: 14 residues. Germline V gene sequence: CDR1 ENHRY, CDR2 SYGVKD. V lost 4 bases and J lost 5, with 14 bases in between. CDR3 loop: CAISASTGSETQYF. CDR3 nucleotides: TGTGCCATCAGTGCCTCTACAGGGAGCGAGACCCAGTACTTC.

The chain links TRBV23-1 to TRBJ1-1; 7 bases line up with TRBD1. TRBV23-1 is noted as an ORF with a role that remains uncertain. V lost 2 bases, J lost 1 base, and 4 bases stayed unmatched. The CDR3 covers 15 residues. The CDR3 sequence is CASSQPGQENTEAFF. The CDR3 bases are TGCGCCAGCAGTCAACCAGGACAGGAGAACACTGAAGCTTTCTTT.

CDR3 sequence: CASSRGQLSGNTIYF. The CDR3, as DNA: TGTGCCAGTAGTAGGGGGCAGCTCTCTGGAAACACCATATATTTT. V usage is TRBV19 and J usage is TRBJ1-3, with D maybe TRBD1 (6 bases). V was cut by 4 bases and J by 0 bases, with 10 bases left in between. Germline values: CDR1 LNHDA, CDR2 SQIVND (reference sequence). The CDR3 length is 15 residues. The full variable domain, rest sourced from reference TRBV19 and TRBJ1-3, is DGGITQSPKYLFRKEGQNVTLSCEQNLNHDAMYWYRQDPGQGLRLIYYSQIVNDFQKGDIAEGYSVSREKKESFPLTVTSAQKNPTAFYLCASSRGQLSGNTIYFGEGSWLTVV.

The chain combines TRBV6-5 with TRBJ2-6; D may be TRBD1 (6 bases). Germline V gene sequence: CDR1 MNHEY, CDR2 SVGAGI. Trimming stripped 6 bases from V and 5 bases from J, with 14 bases between. The CDR3 runs 15 residues. CDR3 in DNA: TGTGCCAGCAGGCACAGGGTTAACTGGGCCAACGTCCTGACTTTC. This encodes CASRHRVNWANVLTF.

This CDR3 is CATSRGTGNTEAFF. In DNA, the CDR3 is TGTGCCACCAGCAGGGGCACAGGGAACACTGAAGCTTTCTTT. V is TRBV15 and J is TRBJ1-1; D perhaps matches TRBD1 (5 bases). The CDR3 extends over 14 amino acids. CDR1 and CDR2 from the germline V gene are LNHNV and YYDKDF (reference sequence). Deletions cut 3 bases from V and 1 base from J, with 9 bases between.

The V call is TRBV19, the J call TRBJ2-6; D perhaps matches TRBD2 (5 bases). This CDR3 comprises 16 residues. V was pared by 2 bases and J by 0 bases, with 8 bases between. The V gene's germline CDR1 is LNHDA and CDR2 SQIVND (reference sequence). For the CDR3, the DNA is TGTGCCAGTAGTATAAGGAGCGGCTCTGGGGCCAACGTCCTGACTTTC. Encoded protein: CASSIRSGSGANVLTF.

V and J are TRBV5-6 and TRBJ1-4; the D is unclear. CDR1 and CDR2 from the germline V gene are SGHDT and YYEEEE. The CDR3 loop spans 15 amino acids. Trimming left V 4 bases short and J 4 bases short, with 14 bases between. The CDR3 region has the DNA TGTGCCAGCAGCGCGGGCCCCCACGGTAATGAAAAACTGTTTTTT. As protein: CASSAGPHGNEKLFF.

The rearrangement uses TRBV10-3 and TRBJ2-1, with TRBD2 matching 8 bases. CDR3 length equals 17 residues. The V and J ends lost 3 bases and 1 base, in that order; junction bases with no gene match: 8. Germline CDR1 reads ENHRY; CDR2 reads SYGVKD. CDR3 bases: TGTGCCATCAGTGAAACGGAAGCGGGGGTATCCTACAATGAGCAGTTCTTC. It specifies CAISETEAGVSYNEQFF.

As regards this clone: No DNA is shown, since the ends of the CDR3 on it are uncertain; the CDR3 is the one TCRdb lists. The chain links TRBV3-1 (or the pseudogene TRBV3-2) to TRBJ1-6. Germline V gene sequence: CDR1 LGHDT, CDR2 YNNKEL (reference sequence). The CDR3 length is 12 residues, termini included. The CDR3 reads CASSSSVSPLHF.

This chain uses TRBV6-6 with TRBJ1-5; no definite D call. This CDR3 is 14 amino acids long. CDR1 is MNHNY, CDR2 SVGAGI, per germline (reference sequence). Between the trimmed V and J ends, which lost 8 bases and 6 bases, there was a span of 17 bases. As DNA, the CDR3 is TGTGCCAGCCTCGTCTCCGGGTCGGGTCAGCCCCAGCATTTT. The encoded protein is CASLVSGSGQPQHF.

This clone showed up just once. The V call is TRBV6-5, the J call TRBJ2-7; 7 bases match TRBD1. The length of the CDR3 is 14 residues. J lost 2 bases, V lost 6 bases, and 7 bases had no gene match. Germline V lookup: CDR1 MNHEY, CDR2 SVGAGI. The CDR3 DNA reads TGTGCCAGCAGCCCGACAGGGTTCACCTACGAGCAGTACTTC. Translated, it gives CASSPTGFTYEQYF.

The rearrangement links TRBV18 to TRBJ2-5; D call uncertain. Trimming stripped 0 bases from V and 5 bases from J, with 7 bases between. Germline V gives CDR1 KGHSH, CDR2 LQKENI. The CDR3 loop spans 13 amino acids. The CDR3 DNA is TGTGCCAGCTCACCACCGTCGGTTGAGACCCAGTACTTC. Protein: CASSPPSVETQYF. The full variable domain, its missing parts supplied by reference TRBV18 and TRBJ2-5, is NAGVMQNPRHLVRRRGQEARLRCSPMKGHSHVYWYRQLPEEGLKFMVYLQKENIIDESGMPKERFSAEFPKEGPSILRIQQVVRGDSAAYFCASSPPSVETQYFGPGTRLLVL.

The rearrangement joins TRBV3-1 (or the pseudogene TRBV3-2) to TRBJ2-1, with TRBD2 as a possible D gene (6 bases). The CDR3 consists of 17 residues. Trimming removed 0 bases from V and 2 bases from J, with 14 bases in between. Germline assignment: CDR1 LGHDT and CDR2 YNNKEL (reference sequence). The CDR3 DNA reads TGTGCCAGCAGCCAAGATGGGCTAGCGATCCCCTACAATGAGCAGTTCTTC. Translating gives CASSQDGLAIPYNEQFF.

The V and J genes are TRBV21-1 and TRBJ2-4; TRBD2 is taken as the D call from the table, unchecked against the DNA. TRBV21-1 is a listed pseudogene. This CDR3 region has 16 residues. The CDR3 reads CASSKGGRLAKNIQYF. CDR3 in DNA: TGTGCCAGCAGCAAAGGTGGCCGACTAGCCAAAAACATTCAGTACTTC.

The chain uses TRBV2 and TRBJ1-1; 7 bases match TRBD1. Germline CDR1 SNHLY, CDR2 FYNNEI. The J segment lost 2 bases and the V segment lost 6 bases, leaving 6 bases of the junction unmatched. This CDR3 has 14 residues. CDR3 loop: CASRTTGPNTEAFF. CDR3 in DNA: TGTGCCAGCAGGACGACAGGGCCCAACACTGAAGCTTTCTTT.

This sequence joins TRBV5-1 and TRBJ2-5; tentatively, D is TRBD2 (6 bases). The CDR3 contains 16 residues. Germline V gene lookup returns CDR1 SGHRS and CDR2 YFSETQ. The ends were cut back, 0 bases at V and 0 bases at J, with 12 bases in the middle. This chain's CDR3 is CASSLGSGGYQETQYF. The DNA of the CDR3 is TGCGCCAGCAGCTTGGGGTCTGGAGGGTACCAAGAGACCCAGTACTTC.

The chain combines TRBV6-2 or TRBV6-3 with TRBJ2-7; D not certain. The V end lost 0 bases, the J end lost 0 bases, and 9 bases lay between the germline ends. Germline CDR1 is MNHEY and CDR2 is SVGEGT. This CDR3 region has 15 residues. CDR3 loop: CASSYSAGHSYEQYF. The CDR3 DNA reads TGTGCCAGCAGTTACTCGGCTGGGCACTCCTACGAGCAGTACTTC.

The rearrangement uses TRBV7-2 and TRBJ2-3; the match to TRBD2 covers 8 bases. The length of the CDR3 is 18 residues. With 5 bases clipped from V and 0 bases from J, the junction kept 13 bases outside the gene matches. Germline V gives CDR1 SGHTA, CDR2 FQGNSA. CDR3 in DNA: TGTGCCAGCAGCCCGGGGGAGCGGGGGATTCATAGCACAGATACGCAGTATTTT. Amino acid sequence: CASSPGERGIHSTDTQYF.

This clone has a single count. The rearrangement links TRBV5-1 to TRBJ1-1; D is perhaps TRBD1 (5 bases). Germline V gene data show CDR1 as SGHRS and CDR2 as YFSETQ. V lost 3 bases and J 4 bases, leaving 13 bases between the germline ends. CDR3 length equals 14 residues. The CDR3 bases are TGCGCCAGCAGCTGGGAGGGGTTGGGCACTGAAGCTTTCTTT. Its protein is CASSWEGLGTEAFF.

The V gene is TRBV6-2 or TRBV6-3, the J gene TRBJ2-5; the match to TRBD1 covers 8 bases. After removal of 5 bases from V and 1 base from J, the junction contained 6 bases not matched to a gene. CDR1 and CDR2 from the germline V gene are MNHEY and SVGEGT. This CDR3 region has 15 residues. CDR3 sequence (DNA): TGTGCCAGCAGTCCCTGGACAGGGCCCCAAGAGACCCAGTACTTC. Translated: CASSPWTGPQETQYF.

This chain connects TRBV27 to TRBJ2-7, with 10 bases lining up with TRBD1. Germline trimming cut 6 bases from V and 4 bases from J; bases unmatched to any gene: 15. CDR1 MNHEY and CDR2 SMNVEV come from the germline V gene (reference sequence). The CDR3 is made up of 17 amino acids. The CDR3 nucleotides are TGTGCCAGCAGAGCTGTCTTGGGACAGGGGTTCATATACGAGCAGTACTTC. Its protein product is CASRAVLGQGFIYEQYF.

The chain links TRBV6-2 or TRBV6-3 to TRBJ2-7; TRBD1 matches 7 bases. The length of the CDR3 is 16 residues. The junction had 16 bases not matched to a gene; V was cut back by 5 bases and J by 6 bases. Germline lookup yields CDR1 MNHEY and CDR2 SVGEGT. The CDR3 DNA reads TGTGCCAGCAGTCGGGTCCCAGGGGGTGAGAAGTCCGAGCAGTACTTC. It specifies CASSRVPGGEKSEQYF.

The chain has TRBV10-3 and TRBJ1-1; 7 nucleotides agree with TRBD1. Germline CDR1 is ENHRY and CDR2 is SYGVKD. V trimming: 10 bases; J trimming: 1 base; junction bases outside the gene matches: 9. This CDR3 spans 14 amino acids. CDR3 loop: CATVTGNENTEAFF. CDR3 nucleotides: TGTGCCACCGTGACAGGGAATGAGAACACTGAAGCTTTCTTT.

The chain links TRBV6-5 to TRBJ2-5; TRBD1 agrees at 7 bases. With 6 bases clipped from V and 1 base from J, the junction kept 2 bases outside the gene matches. The length of the CDR3 is 13 residues. The germline V gene has CDR1 MNHEY and CDR2 SVGAGI. This CDR3 is CASRRGRQETQYF. The DNA for the CDR3 is TGTGCCAGCAGGAGGGGGCGCCAAGAGACCCAGTACTTC.

The chain uses TRBV5-4 and TRBJ1-2; maybe TRBD1 (5 bases). CDR3 size: 15 residues. The V gene's germline CDR1 is SGHNT and CDR2 YYREEE (reference sequence). Trimming removed 2 bases from V and 3 bases from J, with 14 bases in between. The CDR3 bases are TGTGCCAGCAGCTTCCCTGGCAGGGATGACTATGGCTACACCTTC. Its translation: CASSFPGRDDYGYTF.

The chain links TRBV6-5 to TRBJ1-5; D gene unclear. The CDR3 has 15 residues. The germline CDR1 and CDR2 sequences are MNHEY and SVGAGI. Trimming pared 4 bases from V and 2 bases from J, leaving 12 bases between. CDR3 loop: CASSWGAPGNQPQHF. In DNA form, the CDR3 reads TGTGCCAGCAGTTGGGGAGCGCCGGGCAATCAGCCCCAGCATTTT.

In DNA form, the CDR3 reads TGCGCCAGCAGCGCCGGGACAAATTCGCCTAACTATGGCTACACCTTC. Translated: CASSAGTNSPNYGYTF. The rearrangement uses TRBV5-1 and TRBJ1-2, with a tentative D call TRBD1 (6 bases). The CDR3 contains 16 residues. Germline CDR1 reads SGHRS; CDR2 reads YFSETQ. Trimming removed 4 bases at V and 0 bases at J, with 16 bases between. The variable domain in full, with the rest retrieved from reference TRBV5-1 and TRBJ1-2, is KAGVTQTPRYLIKTRGQQVTLSCSPISGHRSVSWYQQTPGQGLQFLFEYFSETQRNKGNFPGRFSGRQFSNSRSEMNVSTLELGDSALYLCASSAGTNSPNYGYTFGSGTRLTVV.